Below are 3 T cell receptor beta chains sequenced from a single sample in a study of control samples from healthy donors and cancer patients. Libraries were prepared by immunoSEQ multiplex PCR; TCRdb keeps only in-frame clonotypes and omits some of them. The sample comprises roughly 83,000 clones, approximately 78% of which are singletons, and around 10% rests with the top ten. Sequencing used blood. Every receptor here comes from a woman between 55 and 75 years old in good health.

V and J are TRBV4-1 and TRBJ1-2, with TRBD1 as a possible D gene (5 bases). This CDR3 has 14 residues. The germline V and J ends were trimmed by 0 bases and 4 bases, with 9 bases remaining between them. Germline loops: CDR1 MGHRA, CDR2 YSYEKL. CDR3 amino acids: CASSQDDTGYGYTF. DNA of the CDR3: TGCGCCAGCAGCCAAGATGATACAGGCTATGGCTACACCTTC.

The CDR3, as DNA: TGTGCCAGTACTGGGCGGGGGGGCCGAAATGAGCAGTTCTTC. This codes for CASTGRGGRNEQFF. V is TRBV19 and J is TRBJ2-1, with TRBD2 matching over 9 bases. CDR3 length: 14 residues. Germline CDR1 is LNHDA and CDR2 is SQIVND (reference sequence). V dropped 7 bases and J dropped 7; count of bases not matched to a gene: 8.

The chain uses TRBV7-9 and TRBJ2-3, with 10 nucleotides matching TRBD1. V lost 9 bases and J lost 4; bases outside the gene matches: 4. Germline assignment: CDR1 SEHNR and CDR2 FQNEAQ (reference sequence). The CDR3 totals 13 residues. The chain's CDR3 is CASRQGAADTQYF. CDR3 nucleotides: TGTGCCAGTAGACAGGGGGCAGCAGATACGCAGTATTTT. The variable domain in full, completed from reference TRBV7-9 and TRBJ2-3, reads DTGVSQNPRHKITKRGQNVTFRCDPISEHNRLYWYRQTLGQGPEFLTYFQNEAQLEKSRLLSDRFSAERPKGSFSTLEIQRTEQGDSAMYLCASRQGAADTQYFGPGTRLTVL.